A single T cell receptor (beta chain) is shown here with its context. The target antigen is unknown. The sample originates from a study of cytomegalovirus exposure and HLA in healthy donors. Study-wide findings and caveats: Donors were assumed by presence/absence analyses to have roughly uniform sequencing depth. Later analysis suggested most CMV-associated TCR beta chains were HLA-restricted.

The PCR employed 60 Vbeta primers together with 13 Jbeta primers. TCRdb keeps only in-frame clones here, not all; method: immunoSEQ multiplex PCR. The table has approximately 67,000 clones, 75% to 90% seen once; the top ten hold around 10%. The CDR3 contains 13 residues. Germline CDR1 reads SGDLS; CDR2 reads YYNGEE. Losses at the gene ends were 4 bases for V and 6 bases for J; bases not matched to a gene: 7. Nominal health characterized the donors when sampled, though unrecorded immune exposures were likely. This TCR came from a woman in her thirties in good health and CMV-seropositive. Sequencing used PBMCs. The chain combines TRBV9 with TRBJ2-7; 7 positions match TRBD2. The CDR3 sequence is CASSLSGKGEQYF. In nucleotides, the CDR3 is TGTGCCAGCAGCCTAAGCGGGAAAGGCGAGCAGTACTTC.